This is a list of T cell receptor beta chains from one sample in a study of blood T cell repertoires in COVID-19. Only in-frame clones appear in the TCRdb table, and some are missing; sequencing was by immunoSEQ multiplex PCR. The profile shows more than 85,000 clones, approximately 82% of them singletons. The sequenced sample was peripheral blood. Receptors were obtained from a woman in her sixties or seventies with acute or convalescent COVID-19. The CDR3 runs from the conserved cysteine through the conserved F or W. A D gene is named only where the DNA matches it firmly. Expanded clones are given a class, and other clones once, few, many or no size at all.

v_gene	d_gene	abundance	j_gene	CDR3aa	CDR3nt
TRBV27	NA	NA	TRBJ1-2	CASSLGYGVNYGYTF	TGTGCCAGCAGTTTAGGGTACGGGGTTAACTATGGCTACACCTTC
TRBV19	NA	NA	TRBJ2-7	CASSKLTGSEQYF	TGTGCCAGTAGCAAACTCACAGGGAGCGAGCAGTACTTC
TRBV6-5	TRBD1	NA	TRBJ1-3	CASRQGADTIYF	TGTGCCAGCAGACAGGGGGCAGACACCATATATTTT
TRBV18	NA	NA	TRBJ2-7	CASSPGPQTYEQYF	TGTGCCAGCTCACCAGGGCCACAAACCTACGAGCAGTACTTC
TRBV9	NA	NA	TRBJ2-2	CASSLEATGELFF	TGTGCCAGCAGCCTCGAGGCCACCGGGGAGCTGTTTTTT
TRBV28	TRBD2	once	TRBJ2-1	CASRIGGLALNEQFF	TGTGCCAGCAGAATTGGGGGACTAGCATTGAATGAGCAGTTCTTC
TRBV3-1/TRBV3-2	NA	NA	TRBJ1-2	CASSPDRLGYTF	TGTGCCAGCAGCCCCGACAGGTTGGGCTACACCTTC
TRBV18	NA	few	TRBJ1-5	CASSPRGGGSNQPQHF	TGTGCCAGCTCCCCCCGGGGAGGAGGGAGCAATCAGCCCCAGCATTTT
TRBV28	NA	NA	TRBJ1-4	CASSSSHGTGDEKLFF	TGTGCCAGCAGCTCCTCCCACGGGACGGGGGATGAAAAACTGTTTTTT
TRBV3-1/TRBV3-2	TRBD2	NA	TRBJ2-3	CASSQETSGGTDTQYF	TGTGCCAGCAGCCAAGAGACTAGCGGGGGCACAGATACGCAGTATTTT
TRBV28	NA	NA	TRBJ1-1	CASSPGQQNTEAFF	TGTGCCAGCAGTCCAGGACAGCAGAACACTGAAGCTTTCTTT
TRBV28	NA	NA	TRBJ1-2	CASSPHGHGYTF	TGTGCCAGCAGTCCCCATGGGCACGGCTACACCTTC
TRBV7-9	NA	NA	TRBJ1-6	CASSPGQTNSPLHF	TGTGCCAGCAGCCCAGGACAGACTAATTCACCCCTCCACTTT
TRBV12-3/TRBV12-4	NA	once	TRBJ1-5	CASTLRADQPQHF	TGTGCCAGCACCCTGCGGGCGGATCAGCCCCAGCATTTT
TRBV9	TRBD1	NA	TRBJ1-5	CASSAGTGNNQPQHF	TGTGCCAGCAGCGCCGGGACAGGCAACAATCAGCCCCAGCATTTT
TRBV28	TRBD1	NA	TRBJ1-2	CASRDRGGETF	TGTGCCAGCAGGGACAGGGGAGGAGAAACCTTC
TRBV10-2	NA	NA	TRBJ1-4	CASGRALDGKLFF	TGCGCCAGCGGCAGGGCGTTGGACGGAAAACTGTTTTTT
TRBV19	NA	NA	TRBJ2-7	CASSIGGQNEQYF	TGTGCCAGTAGTATCGGGGGGCAGAACGAGCAGTACTTC
TRBV6-5	TRBD1	NA	TRBJ1-2	CASRAGQGINYGYTF	TGTGCCAGCAGGGCGGGACAGGGAATTAACTATGGCTACACCTTC
TRBV11-2	TRBD2	NA	TRBJ2-7	CASSRGLAGESEQYF	TGTGCCAGCAGCCGGGGACTAGCGGGAGAAAGCGAGCAGTACTTC
TRBV18	NA	NA	TRBJ2-3	CASFSDRRETDTQYF	TGTGCCAGCTTTTCCGACAGGCGGGAGACAGATACGCAGTATTTT
TRBV19	TRBD1	NA	TRBJ1-6	CASSTGTANSPLHF	TGTGCCAGTAGTACAGGGACAGCTAATTCACCCCTCCACTTT
TRBV7-8	TRBD1	few	TRBJ1-3	CASSPRTGSVGNTIYF	TGTGCCAGCAGCCCCCGGACAGGTTCAGTGGGAAACACCATATATTTT
TRBV12-3/TRBV12-4	TRBD2	NA	TRBJ2-7	CASSSPGGYEQYF	TGTGCCAGCAGTTCCCCGGGGGGCTACGAGCAGTACTTC
TRBV11-2	TRBD1	NA	TRBJ1-2	CASSLGQGRKGYTF	TGTGCCAGCAGCTTAGGACAGGGAAGGAAGGGCTACACCTTC
TRBV5-1	NA	NA	TRBJ1-3	CASSLDTVSGNTIYF	TGCGCCAGCAGCTTGGACACCGTCTCTGGAAACACCATATATTTT
TRBV16	TRBD1	NA	TRBJ1-1	CASSPDRGTEAFF	TGTGCCAGCAGCCCTGACAGGGGCACTGAAGCTTTCTTT
TRBV25-1	NA	NA	TRBJ1-2	CASSEYQDYGYTF	TGTGCCAGCAGTGAATACCAGGACTATGGCTACACCTTC
TRBV15	NA	NA	TRBJ1-6	CATSRAPPDRDNSPLHF	TGTGCCACCAGCAGAGCCCCCCCGGACAGAGATAATTCACCCCTCCACTTT
TRBV5-4	TRBD1	few	TRBJ1-1	CASSTGGTENTEAFF	TGTGCCAGCAGCACCGGAGGGACAGAGAACACTGAAGCTTTCTTT
TRBV18	NA	NA	TRBJ1-4	CASSLSATNEKLFF	TGTGCCAGCTCACTCAGTGCAACTAATGAAAAACTGTTTTTT
TRBV27	NA	NA	TRBJ1-1	CASSYGGLVTEAFF	TGTGCCAGCAGCTACGGGGGGCTTGTCACTGAAGCTTTCTTT
TRBV19	NA	NA	TRBJ1-5	CASSTGNSNQPQHF	TGTGCCAGTAGTACCGGGAATAGCAATCAGCCCCAGCATTTT
TRBV18	NA	NA	TRBJ1-1	CASSPDTEAFF	TGTGCCAGCTCACCCGACACTGAAGCTTTCTTT
TRBV28	TRBD1	NA	TRBJ1-4	CASSSLLGTGYEKLFF	TGTGCCAGCAGTTCACTCCTCGGGACAGGGTACGAAAAACTGTTTTTT
TRBV15	NA	NA	TRBJ2-3	CATSRDPGLAHTQYF	TGTGCCACCAGCAGAGATCCGGGGTTAGCGCATACGCAGTATTTT
TRBV2	NA	NA	TRBJ2-7	CASRPGRQWGPYEQYF	TGTGCCAGCAGGCCGGGGCGCCAATGGGGGCCCTACGAGCAGTACTTC
TRBV27	TRBD2	NA	TRBJ2-1	CASRGLAVYNEQFF	TGTGCCAGCCGGGGACTAGCGGTTTACAATGAGCAGTTCTTC
TRBV5-1	NA	NA	TRBJ1-5	CASSLGSSNQPQHF	TGCGCCAGCAGCTTGGGCAGTAGCAATCAGCCCCAGCATTTT
TRBV9	NA	NA	TRBJ1-4	CASSSGPSNEKLFF	TGTGCCAGCAGCTCGGGTCCCAGTAATGAAAAACTGTTTTTT
TRBV29-1	TRBD2	NA	TRBJ2-5	CSVFGRDLKTQYF	TGCAGCGTTTTTGGGAGGGATCTGAAGACCCAGTACTTC